The 24 T cell receptor beta chains below all came from one sample that was sequenced in a study of T cells in Graves' hyperthyroidism and ophthalmopathy. What was amplified from RNA transcripts were TCR beta CDR3 regions. The TCR CDR3 first-round RT-PCR relied on the HTBI primer set. Each CDR3 protein is one row after TCRdb ran MiXCR on the multiplex PCR reads. The sample carries about 640,000 distinct CDR3 sequences, less than 25% recorded once. The sample comprised blood. These TCRs come from a man between 25 and 39 years old with Graves' ophthalmopathy.

This clonotype showed up just a few times. The rearrangement links TRBV28 to TRBJ1-4; D remains unclear. Germline loops: CDR1 MDHEN, CDR2 SYDVKM. The CDR3 contains 12 residues. Trimming stripped 7 bases from V and 7 bases from J, with 10 bases between. The CDR3 loop reads CASTRVTEKLFF. CDR3 sequence (DNA): TGTGCCAGCACGAGGGTTACTGAAAAACTGTTTTTT.

This clonotype was detected many times. CDR3 sequence: CSVTGQGDYEQYF. The CDR3 DNA reads TGCAGCGTCACGGGACAGGGGGACTACGAGCAGTACTTC. The rearrangement uses TRBV29-1 and TRBJ2-7, with 11 bases aligning to TRBD1. Germline assignment: CDR1 SQVTM and CDR2 ANQGSEA. The V gene end was trimmed by 6 bases and the J gene end by 3 bases; junction bases not matched to a gene: 4. The CDR3 runs to 13 residues.

At least ten counts were recorded for this clonotype. The CDR3, as DNA: TGTGCCAGCAGCTCAGGACCCCAGAACACTGAAGCTTTCTTT. Translating gives CASSSGPQNTEAFF. The chain recombines TRBV5-4 with TRBJ1-1; D is unresolved. CDR1 and CDR2 from the germline V gene are SGHNT and YYREEE (reference sequence). This CDR3 is 14 amino acids long. V lost 3 bases to trimming and J lost 1 base, with 10 bases between them.

The chain links TRBV7-9 to TRBJ1-1; 9 bases fit TRBD1. The germline gives CDR1 SEHNR, CDR2 FQNEAQ (reference sequence). The junction had 15 bases not matched to a gene; V was cut back by 5 bases and J by 11 bases. This CDR3 spans 15 amino acids. CDR3 loop: CASSGPQGATGRAFF. The CDR3 bases are TGTGCCAGCAGCGGGCCACAGGGGGCTACAGGACGTGCTTTCTTT.

This clonotype has a count of ten or more. The chain combines TRBV4-1 with TRBJ2-7; TRBD1 matches at 9 bases. V trimming: 5 bases; J trimming: 4 bases; junction bases outside the gene matches: 12. Looked up from germline, CDR1 is MGHRA and CDR2 is YSYEKL. The CDR3 totals 16 residues. The CDR3 bases are TGCGCCAGCAGCTGGGGAACCGGGACAGGGATGTACGAGCAGTACTTC. Protein sequence: CASSWGTGTGMYEQYF.

Only a few counts were recorded for this clonotype. The chain is built from TRBV2 and TRBJ2-5; D is possibly TRBD1 (7 bases). The CDR3 loop spans 14 amino acids. Trimming removed 7 bases at V and 5 bases at J, with 17 bases between. Germline V CDR1 and CDR2: SNHLY, FYNNEI. Here the CDR3 DNA reads TGTGCCAGCACCAGGGGGGAGGTAGAGGAGACCCAGTACTTC. This sequence encodes CASTRGEVEETQYF. Drawing the rest from reference TRBV2 and TRBJ2-5, the complete variable domain is EPEVTQTPSHQVTQMGQEVILRCVPISNHLYFYWYRQILGQKVEFLVSFYNNEISEKSEIFDDQFSVERPDGSNFTLKIRSTKLEDSAMYFCASTRGEVEETQYFGPGTRLLVL.

The gene calls are TRBV7-9 and TRBJ2-7; weak D call: TRBD2 (6 bases). The germline V gene has CDR1 SEHNR and CDR2 FQNEAQ (reference sequence). The germline V and J ends were trimmed by 5 bases and 7 bases, with 21 bases remaining between them. The CDR3 is made up of 15 amino acids. CDR3 nucleotides: TGTGCCAGCAGCCTCGACAGCCCCTACGCGGGGGAGCAGTACTTC. Its translation is CASSLDSPYAGEQYF.

The genes are TRBV6-2 or TRBV6-3 and TRBJ2-5; D remains unclear. The V gene's germline CDR1 is MNHEY and CDR2 SVGEGT. Trimming pared 7 bases from V and 2 bases from J, leaving 23 bases between. The CDR3 has 17 residues. The CDR3 reads CASTHWRGPAPQETQYF. In nucleotides, the CDR3 is TGTGCCAGCACCCACTGGCGAGGTCCGGCCCCTCAAGAGACCCAGTACTTC.

This clonotype was recorded at least ten times. The rearrangement uses TRBV12-3 or TRBV12-4 and TRBJ1-1; TRBD1 agrees at 11 bases. After removal of 3 bases from V and 4 bases from J, the junction contained 7 bases not matched to a gene. This CDR3 has 16 residues. CDR3 sequence: CASSLDRGHLGTEAFF. In nucleotides, the CDR3 is TGTGCCAGCAGTTTGGACAGGGGGCATCTGGGCACTGAAGCTTTCTTT.

This clonotype appeared many times. CDR3 residues: CASSRTRNSNQPQHF. The CDR3 DNA reads as TGTGCCAGCAGCCGAACACGAAATAGCAATCAGCCCCAGCATTTT. The chain has TRBV2 and TRBJ1-5; no definite D call. CDR3 length: 15 residues. In germline, CDR1 is SNHLY, CDR2 FYNNEI. Trimming took off 6 bases at V and 0 bases at J, with 12 bases between the two ends.

This clonotype was counted ten times or more. Its ends do not fully match the called genes, so a read error is possible. V and J are TRBV12-3 or TRBV12-4 and TRBJ2-1; 7 bases fit TRBD1. The CDR3 loop spans 15 amino acids. The CDR3, as DNA: TGCGCCAGCAGCCGGACAGGCAGCTCCTACAATGAGCAGTTCTTC. It translates to CASSRTGSSYNEQFF.

The sample holds a few counts of this clonotype. CDR3: CASSYSGIRYGSQPQHF. CDR3 DNA: TGTGCCAGCAGTTACTCCGGGATCCGATATGGGAGTCAGCCCCAGCATTTT. The chain employs TRBV6-2 or TRBV6-3 and TRBJ1-5, with D unresolved. The CDR3 totals 17 residues. V was cut by 0 bases and J by 6 bases, with 18 bases left in between. The germline V gene has CDR1 MNHEY and CDR2 SVGEGT.

This clonotype was found many times. The chain links TRBV28 to TRBJ1-1; no clear D gene. CDR1 is MDHEN and CDR2 is SYDVKM in the germline V gene. CDR3 size: 12 residues. The V end was cut by 7 bases, the J end by 3 bases, with 9 bases between. The DNA of the CDR3 is TGTGCCAGCAACAAGGGATACACTGAAGCTTTCTTT. This gives the protein CASNKGYTEAFF.

As to this clonotype: A much larger clone differs by one base, so this may be a read error. The V call is TRBV2, the J call TRBJ2-1; D is uncertain. Germline assignment: CDR1 SNHLY and CDR2 FYNNEI. This CDR3 is 15 amino acids long. V shed 6 bases and J shed 0 bases, with 12 bases lying between them. This chain's CDR3 is CASSSNSSSYNEQFF. CDR3 DNA: TGTGCCAGCAGCTCAAACTCGAGCTCCTACAATGAGCAGTTCTTC.

CDR3 bases: TGCAGTGCAAACAGACCGGGACAGTATTGGGACATTCAGTACTTC. Translation: CSANRPGQYWDIQYF. The V gene is TRBV20-1, the J gene TRBJ2-4, with TRBD1 matching over 7 bases. Germline CDR1 DFQATT, CDR2 SNEGSKA (reference sequence). The V segment lost 6 bases and the J segment 8 bases; nucleotides outside the gene matches: 16. This CDR3 region has 15 residues.

This sequence joins TRBV20-1 and TRBJ2-7, with TRBD2 matching over 13 bases. Looked up from germline, CDR1 is DFQATT and CDR2 is SNEGSKA (reference sequence). The length of the CDR3 is 15 residues. V lost 1 base to trimming and J lost 5 bases; unmatched junction nucleotides: 5. This CDR3 is CSARAGTSGTHEQYF. In DNA form, the CDR3 reads TGCAGTGCTAGAGCGGGGACTAGCGGGACCCACGAGCAGTACTTC.

This clonotype was recorded at least ten times. V and J are TRBV20-1 and TRBJ2-7, with TRBD2 as a possible D gene (6 bases). V dropped 0 bases and J dropped 3 bases, with 6 bases sitting between them. The germline CDR1 and CDR2 sequences are DFQATT and SNEGSKA (reference sequence). This CDR3 is 12 amino acids long. CDR3 DNA: TGCAGTGCTAGAGAGGGGGGCTACGAGCAGTACTTC. Encoded protein: CSAREGGYEQYF.

There are a few counts of this clonotype. The rearrangement uses TRBV27 and TRBJ2-1; 9 positions agree with TRBD2. The CDR3 extends over 16 amino acids. From germline, CDR1 is MNHEY and CDR2 SMNVEV (reference sequence). Germline trimming cut 0 bases from V and 3 bases from J; bases unmatched to any gene: 3. The CDR3 DNA sequence: TGTGCCAGCAGTTTATCGGCTAGCGGGATCTACAATGAGCAGTTCTTC. This sequence encodes CASSLSASGIYNEQFF.

The chain is built from TRBV6-2 or TRBV6-3 and TRBJ2-1; tentative D call: TRBD2 (6 bases). V was pared by 6 bases and J by 9 bases, with 18 bases between. This CDR3 is 14 amino acids long. Germline V CDR1 and CDR2: MNHEY, SVGEGT. The CDR3 sequence is CASSPAGGRSEQFF. In nucleotides, the CDR3 is TGTGCCAGCAGCCCTGCCGGGGGTCGTAGTGAGCAGTTCTTC.

This clonotype was detected many times. V is TRBV6-5 and J is TRBJ2-7, with D possibly matching TRBD1 (7 bases). Germline V gene sequence: CDR1 MNHEY, CDR2 SVGAGI. Trimming took off 2 bases at V and 4 bases at J, with 15 bases between the two ends. The CDR3 is made up of 15 amino acids. DNA for the CDR3: TGTGCCAGCAGTTACGGTCAGGGGGGAATTTACGAGCAGTACTTC. This codes for CASSYGQGGIYEQYF.

The CDR3 reads CSASGGSGGANVLTF. Here the CDR3 DNA reads TGCAGCGCCTCAGGGGGTTCGGGTGGGGCCAACGTCCTGACTTTC. The gene calls are TRBV29-1 and TRBJ2-6; 7 bases match TRBD1. The CDR3 sequence is 15 residues long. V trimming: 7 bases; J trimming: 3 bases; junction bases outside the gene matches: 9. Germline CDR1 reads SQVTM; CDR2 reads ANQGSEA. Full variable domain (missing parts from reference TRBV29-1 and TRBJ2-6): SAVISQKPSRDICQRGTSLTIQCQVDSQVTMMFWYRQQPGQSLTLIATANQGSEATYESGFVIDKFPISRPNLTFSTLTVSNMSPEDSSIYLCSASGGSGGANVLTFGAGSRLTVL.

Ten or more counts support this clonotype. This rearrangement joins TRBV2 to TRBJ2-3; 10 bases are shared with TRBD2. CDR1 and CDR2 (germline): SNHLY, FYNNEI. V shed 8 bases, J shed 4 bases, and the junction held 12 bases outside the gene matches. The CDR3 contains 16 residues. CDR3 region: CASHDQAGGVPDTQYF. In DNA, the CDR3 is TGTGCCAGCCACGATCAAGCGGGAGGGGTGCCAGATACGCAGTATTTT.

This clonotype has ten or more counts. The chain has TRBV28 and TRBJ1-1; D may be TRBD1 (5 bases). The germline V and J ends were trimmed by 5 bases and 10 bases, with 14 bases remaining between them. Germline V gene lookup returns CDR1 MDHEN and CDR2 SYDVKM. The CDR3 is 12 amino acids. CDR3: CASSSPGTTAFF. CDR3 DNA sequence: TGTGCCAGCAGTAGCCCCGGGACGACAGCTTTCTTT.

The chain employs TRBV6-1 and TRBJ2-1; 8 positions match TRBD2. The germline CDR1 and CDR2 sequences are MNHNS and SASEGT. The CDR3 has 16 residues. The J segment lost 8 bases and the V segment lost 5 bases, leaving 14 bases of the junction unmatched. The CDR3: CASSSISGKGVYEQFF. In DNA, the CDR3 is TGTGCCAGCAGTTCCATTAGCGGGAAAGGAGTCTATGAGCAGTTCTTC.